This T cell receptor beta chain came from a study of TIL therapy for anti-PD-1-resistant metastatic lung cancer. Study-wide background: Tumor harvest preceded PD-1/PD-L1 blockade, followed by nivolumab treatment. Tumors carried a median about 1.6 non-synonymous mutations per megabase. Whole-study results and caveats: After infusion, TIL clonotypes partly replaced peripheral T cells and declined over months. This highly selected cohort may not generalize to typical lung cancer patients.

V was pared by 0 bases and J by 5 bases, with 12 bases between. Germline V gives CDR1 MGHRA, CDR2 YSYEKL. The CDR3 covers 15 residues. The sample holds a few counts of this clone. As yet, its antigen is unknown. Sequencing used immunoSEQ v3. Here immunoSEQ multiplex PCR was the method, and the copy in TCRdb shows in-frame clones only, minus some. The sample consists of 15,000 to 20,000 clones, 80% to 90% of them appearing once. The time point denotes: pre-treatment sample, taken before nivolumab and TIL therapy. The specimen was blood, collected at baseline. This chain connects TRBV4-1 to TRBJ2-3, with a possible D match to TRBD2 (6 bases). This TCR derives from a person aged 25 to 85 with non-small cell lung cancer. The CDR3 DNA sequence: TGCGCCAGCAGCCAAGATGGAACGGGAGAAGATACGCAGTATTTT. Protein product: CASSQDGTGEDTQYF.